One sample yielded the 6 T cell receptor beta chains listed below, sequenced in a study of CD8+CD57+ T cells in acquired aplastic anemia. Patients sequenced had flow cytometry evidence of CD8+CD57+ cell expansion. The template used for profiling TCR beta VDJ and CDR3 was genomic DNA. TCRdb reprocessed the reads with MiXCR, giving one entry per CDR3 protein. The sample lists fewer than 85,000 distinct CDR3 sequences; about three quarters were seen once. The sample taken for sequencing was sorted CD4+, CD8+, or CD8+CD57+ T cells (not recorded which) from PBMCs. The receptors were sampled from a human donor with aplastic anemia.

The chain recombines TRBV20-1 with TRBJ1-6; D is unresolved. The CDR3 loop spans 17 amino acids. The germline V gene has CDR1 DFQATT and CDR2 SNEGSKA (reference sequence). Trimming removed 0 bases at V and 6 bases at J, with 18 bases between. CDR3 nucleotides: TGCAGTGCTAGAGATATGCAGCCTACTATGTTTAATTCACCCCTCCACTTT. Encoded protein: CSARDMQPTMFNSPLHF.

The chain carries TRBV13 and TRBJ1-5; tentative D call: TRBD1 (5 bases). The CDR3 is 18 amino acids. V was cut by 0 bases and J by 2 bases, with 17 bases left in between. Germline-derived CDR1 and CDR2 are PRHDT and FYEKMQ (reference sequence). CDR3 residues: CASSLGGAEDAGNQPQHF. CDR3 DNA sequence: TGTGCCAGCAGCTTAGGTGGGGCTGAAGATGCTGGCAATCAGCCCCAGCATTTT. Variable domain in full (rest from reference TRBV13 and TRBJ1-5): AAGVIQSPRHLIKEKRETATLKCYPIPRHDTVYWYQQGPGQDPQFLISFYEKMQSDKGSIPDRFSAQQFSDYHSELNMSSLELGDSALYFCASSLGGAEDAGNQPQHFGDGTRLSIL.

The rearrangement links TRBV7-2 to TRBJ2-4; D possibly corresponds to TRBD2 (5 bases). This CDR3 comprises 14 residues. The V end lost 5 bases, the J end lost 8 bases, and 16 bases lay between the germline ends. Germline V gives CDR1 SGHTA, CDR2 FQGNSA. CDR3 DNA sequence: TGTGCCAGCAGCATGGACTGGGCCCGGGACATTCAGTACTTC. It encodes CASSMDWARDIQYF.

This rearrangement joins TRBV19 to TRBJ1-5; 8 bases fit TRBD1. Germline lookup yields CDR1 LNHDA and CDR2 SQIVND (reference sequence). V was clipped by 8 bases and J by 6 bases; unmatched bases: 9. The CDR3 extends over 14 amino acids. As DNA, the CDR3 is TGTGCCAGTCAAGACAGGGGCGAGAGTCAGCCCCAGCATTTT. Translated, it gives CASQDRGESQPQHF.

This clonotype was counted only a few times. This sequence joins TRBV7-9 and TRBJ1-2; D unresolved. The V end lost 9 bases, the J end lost 1 base, and 9 bases lay between the germline ends. Germline V CDR1 and CDR2: SEHNR, FQNEAQ (reference sequence). The CDR3 runs to 12 residues. The CDR3 loop reads CASMGFNYGYTF. CDR3 coding DNA: TGTGCCAGTATGGGGTTTAACTATGGCTACACCTTC.

V gene TRBV7-2 combines with J gene TRBJ2-7; 8 bases agree with TRBD1. The CDR3 length is 14 residues. The germline CDR1 and CDR2 sequences are SGHTA and FQGNSA. The J segment lost 3 bases and the V segment lost 3 bases, leaving 4 bases of the junction unmatched. CDR3 residues: CASSLMGQDYEQYF. CDR3 DNA: TGTGCCAGCAGCTTGATGGGACAGGACTACGAGCAGTACTTC.